This T cell receptor (beta chain) was observed in a study of T cell responses to AZD1222 COVID-19 vaccine. The CDR3 contains 10 residues. V was shortened by 7 bases and J by 4 bases, with 5 bases between the two germline ends. Germline CDR1 reads SGDLS; CDR2 reads YYNGEE. Assay: immunoSEQ multiplex PCR; the TCRdb copy retains only in-frame clones and omits some. Counted here are more than 100,000 clones, 80% to 90% occurring once; the ten biggest clones make up about 3%. The material sequenced was peripheral blood, taken on day 0 of AZD1222 vaccination. The receptor's source is an adult in good health. The V gene is TRBV9, the J gene TRBJ1-2; no definite D call. This chain's CDR3 is CASGSYGYTF. In DNA, the CDR3 is TGTGCCAGCGGCAGCTATGGCTACACCTTC.